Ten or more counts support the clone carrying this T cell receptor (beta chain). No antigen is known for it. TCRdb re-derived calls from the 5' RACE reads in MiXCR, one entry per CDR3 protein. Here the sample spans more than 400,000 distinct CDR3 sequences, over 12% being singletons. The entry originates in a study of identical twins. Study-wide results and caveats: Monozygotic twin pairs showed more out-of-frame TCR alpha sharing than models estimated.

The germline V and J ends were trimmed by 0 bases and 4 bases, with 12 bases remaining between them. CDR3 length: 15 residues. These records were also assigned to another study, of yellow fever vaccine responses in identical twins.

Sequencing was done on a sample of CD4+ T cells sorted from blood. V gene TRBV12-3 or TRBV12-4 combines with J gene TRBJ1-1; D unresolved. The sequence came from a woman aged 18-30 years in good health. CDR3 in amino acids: CASSLAGRRSTEAFF. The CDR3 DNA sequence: TGTGCCAGCAGTTTAGCAGGGAGGAGGTCCACTGAAGCTTTCTTT.